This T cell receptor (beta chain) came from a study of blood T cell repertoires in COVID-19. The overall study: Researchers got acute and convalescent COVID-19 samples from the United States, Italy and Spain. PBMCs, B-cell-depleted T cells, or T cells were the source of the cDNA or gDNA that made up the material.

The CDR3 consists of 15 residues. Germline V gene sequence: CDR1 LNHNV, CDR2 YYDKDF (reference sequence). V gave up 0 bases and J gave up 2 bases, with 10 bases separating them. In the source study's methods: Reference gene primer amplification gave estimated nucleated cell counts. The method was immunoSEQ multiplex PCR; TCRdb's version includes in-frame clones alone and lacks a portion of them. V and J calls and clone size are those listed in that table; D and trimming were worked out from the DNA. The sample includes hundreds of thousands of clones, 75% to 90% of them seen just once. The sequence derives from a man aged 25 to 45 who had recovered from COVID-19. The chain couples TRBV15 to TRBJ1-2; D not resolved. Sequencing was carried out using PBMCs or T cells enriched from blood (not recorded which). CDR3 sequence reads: CATSRDFRQNYGYTF. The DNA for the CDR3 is TGTGCCACCAGCAGAGACTTTCGTCAGAACTATGGCTACACCTTC.